The present entry profiles one T cell receptor (beta chain) with its context. CDR3 size: 15 residues. The V end lost 2 bases, the J end lost 5 bases, and 17 bases lay between the germline ends. Looked up from germline, CDR1 is SGHRS and CDR2 is YFSETQ. This table comes from immunoSEQ multiplex PCR, and its TCRdb copy is limited to in-frame clones, with some not included. The sample carries some 300,000 clones, roughly 91% recorded once. Participants were aged roughly 18 to 100 years from 20 to 30 US areas. Clinical histories supplied by participants themselves formed the basis of cohort assignment. This sample was taken from a study of blood T cell repertoires in COVID-19. At the level of the study: Symptom resolution, clearance, or two negative PCRs marked the recovered donors of Cohort 3.

The sequencing sample was made of PBMCs or T cells enriched from blood (not recorded which). This chain uses TRBV5-1 with TRBJ2-7, with D possibly being TRBD1 (6 bases). This sequence was found in a woman between 55 and 75 years old in a cohort exposed to, infected with or recovered from COVID-19 (not recorded which). The CDR3 loop is CASSLFLGALNEQYF. The CDR3 DNA is TGCGCCAGCAGCTTATTTTTGGGGGCGTTAAACGAGCAGTACTTC.